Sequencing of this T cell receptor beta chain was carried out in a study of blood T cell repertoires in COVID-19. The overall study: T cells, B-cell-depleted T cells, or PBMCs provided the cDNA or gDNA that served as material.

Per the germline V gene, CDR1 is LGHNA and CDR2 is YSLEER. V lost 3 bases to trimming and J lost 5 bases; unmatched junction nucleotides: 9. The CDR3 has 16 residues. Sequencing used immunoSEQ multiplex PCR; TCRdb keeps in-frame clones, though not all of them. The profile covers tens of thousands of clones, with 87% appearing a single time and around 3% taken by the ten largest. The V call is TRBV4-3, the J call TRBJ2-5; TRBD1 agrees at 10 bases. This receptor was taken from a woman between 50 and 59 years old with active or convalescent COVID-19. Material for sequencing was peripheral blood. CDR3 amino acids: CASSQSGTGVGETQYF. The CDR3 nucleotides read TGCGCCAGCAGCCAGTCCGGGACAGGGGTTGGGGAGACCCAGTACTTC.